This TCR beta chain was sequenced during a study of blood T cell repertoires in COVID-19. Study details: The study drew acute and convalescent COVID-19 samples from the United States, Italy and Spain.

J gave up 7 bases and V 4 bases, and 13 bases lay outside the gene matches. The CDR3 length is 17 residues. CDR1 and CDR2 (germline): PRHDT, FYEKMQ (reference sequence). In the source study's methods: Nucleated cell number was recorded as an estimate derived from reference gene primer amplification. Here immunoSEQ multiplex PCR was the method, and the copy in TCRdb shows in-frame clones only, minus some. Clonal size and the V and J genes are those of that table, whereas D and trimming came from the DNA. The sample yields hundreds of thousands of clones, about 90% seen once. The chain joins TRBV13 to TRBJ1-6; 7 nucleotides agree with TRBD1. This clonotype originated in a man younger than 35 with COVID-19, enrolled during active disease. The sequenced sample was peripheral blood. Written as DNA, the CDR3 is TGTGCCAGCAGCTCTCAATCCGGACAGGCCTCAAATTCACCCCTCCACTTT. This encodes CASSSQSGQASNSPLHF.